This is a list of T cell receptor beta chains from one sample in a study of chemoradiotherapy in HPV16-positive cancers. Clones were sequenced by immunoSEQ multiplex PCR, and TCRdb holds only the in-frame ones, with some missing. Of about 15,000 clones in the sample, roughly nine tenths were seen once. This sample comprised tumor tissue, obtained from a patient who underwent chemoradiotherapy. The receptors were gathered from a human donor with HPV-associated anogenital cancer. Each CDR3 is given without its conserved first and last residue.

>TRBV4-1|TRBJ1-2
ASSQTGVPNYGYT
>TRBV6-5|TRBJ1-6
ASSFGQEESPLH
>TRBV5-4|TRBJ1-1
ASSLRTVNTEAF
>TRBV7-9|TRBJ1-5
ASSSGGAQPQH
>TRBV10-1|TRBJ2-3
ASSSSTDTQY
>TRBV7-3|TRBJ2-2
ASSLDTNTGELF
>TRBV4-1|TRBJ2-5
ASSQDLSSSGKETQY
>TRBV11-3|TRBJ2-6
ASSPREGVTGANVLT
>TRBV28|TRBJ1-5
ASSFWVDNQPQH
>TRBV18|TRBJ2-7
ASSSSGTSYEQY
>TRBV7-8|TRBJ1-1
ASSPPYEGWNTEAF
>TRBV6-6|TRBJ2-3
ASSWRDSTDTQY
>TRBV30|TRBJ1-1
AWVERWNEAF
>TRBV5-1|TRBJ2-2
ASRPGAGESGELF
>TRBV10-3|TRBJ2-7
AISVGQGPYEQY
>TRBV5-4|TRBJ2-2
ASSPDSLNTGELF
>TRBV4-1|TRBJ1-1
ASSQDNTEAF
>TRBV7-2|TRBJ1-2
ASSLTGDTTYGYT
>TRBV27|.
ASSRSGDYEQY
>TRBV28|TRBJ2-1
ASSNNRQGKYNEQF
>TRBV7-6|TRBJ2-7
ASSPRQGPYEQY
>TRBV14|TRBJ2-7
ASSQGGLSGYEQY
>TRBV19|TRBJ2-2
ASRGLAGIANTGELF
>TRBV27|TRBJ2-2
ASSLIAGPRKNTGELF
>TRBV30|TRBJ2-5
AWSPFSGGLANTQETQY
>TRBV14|TRBJ2-3
ASSPWTPDTQY
>TRBV28|TRBJ1-2
ASRQTVSHGYT
>TRBV2|TRBJ2-7
ATSATSFYEQY
>TRBV14|TRBJ2-6
ASSPLGLSGANVLT
>TRBV5-1|TRBJ2-1
ASSFMLADNEQF
>TRBV2|TRBJ2-7
ASSGGQVSPGEQY
>TRBV7-9|TRBJ2-7
ASSSTTVYEQY
>TRBV28|TRBJ2-1
ASSRGSVEQF
>TRBV11-2|TRBJ2-7
ASSSLAGSEEQY
>TRBV30|TRBJ2-1
AWSAPDSQF
>TRBV30|TRBJ2-1
AWSVDGSGDEQF
>TRBV2|TRBJ1-1
ASRDITEAF
>TRBV2|TRBJ1-1
ASSGQSVTEAF
>TRBV30|TRBJ1-3
AWSAQGVVSQIAGNTIY
>TRBV13|TRBJ2-1
ASSSGQGVGYEQF
>TRBV5-6|TRBJ2-7
ASRPGTGTEQY
>TRBV5-6|TRBJ1-2
ASSSDRTRNSHGYT
>TRBV5-4|TRBJ2-3
ASSLDLDTQY
>TRBV19|TRBJ2-1
ASSPKDRGRRSEQF
>TRBV4-3|TRBJ2-2
ASSQESFTNTGELF